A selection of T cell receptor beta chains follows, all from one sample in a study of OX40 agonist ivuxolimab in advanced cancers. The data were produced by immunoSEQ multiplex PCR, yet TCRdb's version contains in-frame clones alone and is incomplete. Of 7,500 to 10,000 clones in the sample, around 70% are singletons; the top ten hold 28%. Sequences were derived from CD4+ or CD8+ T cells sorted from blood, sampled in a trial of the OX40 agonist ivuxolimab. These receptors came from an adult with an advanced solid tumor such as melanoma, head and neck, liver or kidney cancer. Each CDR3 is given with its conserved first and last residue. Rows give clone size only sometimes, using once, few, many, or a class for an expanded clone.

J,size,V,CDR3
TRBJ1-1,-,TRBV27,CASSPGTGVAFF
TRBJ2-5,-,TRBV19,CASSIGGNDWETQYF
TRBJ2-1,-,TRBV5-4,CASSLDRNNEQFF
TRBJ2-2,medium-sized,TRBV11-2,CATRSAGNTGELFF
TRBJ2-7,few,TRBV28,CASNIGDRGYEQYF
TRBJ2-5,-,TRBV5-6,CASSLEASGTRTQYF
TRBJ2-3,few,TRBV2,CASMGIVADTQYF
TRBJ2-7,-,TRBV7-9,CASSPKRGGRVYEQYF
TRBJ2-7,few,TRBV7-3,CASSSGFGEQYF
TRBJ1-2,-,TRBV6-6,CASSYSNYGYTF
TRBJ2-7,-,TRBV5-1,CASSLAQGVEHEQYF
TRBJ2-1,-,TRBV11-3,CASSFVAGSEQFF
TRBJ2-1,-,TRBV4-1,CASSQDGPGVIGTGQGEQFF
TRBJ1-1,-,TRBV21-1,CASGTGDTEAFF
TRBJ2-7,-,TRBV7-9,CASSSADYEQYF
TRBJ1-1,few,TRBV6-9,CASSYLGGTEAFF
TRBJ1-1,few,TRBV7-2,CASSLGQGFRTEAFF
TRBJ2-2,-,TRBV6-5,CASREPDTGELFF
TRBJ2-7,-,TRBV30,CAWSVKGIYEQYF
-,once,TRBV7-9,CASSSDILFYEQYF
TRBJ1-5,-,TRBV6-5,CASSWTGNQPQHF
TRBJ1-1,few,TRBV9,CASSAGQNTEAFF
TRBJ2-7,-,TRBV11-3,CASSLGTSGIYEQYF
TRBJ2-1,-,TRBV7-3,CASRPGSSYNEQLF
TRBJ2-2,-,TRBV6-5,CASSYGSGELFF
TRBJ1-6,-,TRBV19,CASSELTGSSSYNSPLHF
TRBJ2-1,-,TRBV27,CASRANNEQFF
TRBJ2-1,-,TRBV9,CASGSRDNEQFF
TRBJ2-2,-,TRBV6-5,CASSYSLAGELFF
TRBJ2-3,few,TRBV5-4,CASSYALVGTDTQYF
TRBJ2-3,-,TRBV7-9,CASSYLKNTESTDTQYF
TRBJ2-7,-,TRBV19,CASSMFGSEQYF
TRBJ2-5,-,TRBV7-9,CASTGRETQYF
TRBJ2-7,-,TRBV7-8,CASSPGLGEQYF
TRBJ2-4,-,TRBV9,CASSVVVYRSRDKNIQYF
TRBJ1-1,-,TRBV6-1,CASKGTGGTEAFF
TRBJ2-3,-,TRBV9,CASRARFSDTQYF
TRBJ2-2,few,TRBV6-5,CASSYAGGTGELFF
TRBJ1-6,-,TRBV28,CASSLEVWNSPLHF
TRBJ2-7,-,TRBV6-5,CASSYPPYEQYF
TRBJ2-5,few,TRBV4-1,CASSQVAGGETQYF
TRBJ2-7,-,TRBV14,CAGQDARAYEQYF
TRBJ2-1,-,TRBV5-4,CASSPGQGGEQFF
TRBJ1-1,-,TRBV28,CASTPGRGQGNTEAFF
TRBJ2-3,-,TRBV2,CASGRDPGRETDTQYF